This T cell receptor beta chain was found in a study of response to subunit inactivated influenza vaccine. Points from the study as a whole: Only a handful of new T cells, the authors suggested, are recruited with each seasonal influenza vaccination.

Germline CDR1 and CDR2: DFQATT and SNEGSKA (reference sequence). V lost 6 bases and J 4 bases, leaving 12 bases between the germline ends. There are 13 residues in the CDR3. This clonotype was detected a few times. Its antigen is unidentified. TCRdb fed the RT-PCR reads into MiXCR, producing one record per CDR3 protein. The table includes around 760,000 distinct CDR3 sequences, approximately 15% detected once. The TCR comes from a man between 50 and 59 years old who received an inactivated influenza vaccine. V and J are TRBV20-1 and TRBJ2-2; D is perhaps TRBD1 or TRBD2 (5 bases each). The starting material was PBMCs from blood, obtained 14 to 15 days before vaccination. CDR3 DNA sequence: TGCAGTGCCCGGGGACCGTTCACCGGGGAGCTGTTTTTT. The encoded protein is CSARGPFTGELFF.